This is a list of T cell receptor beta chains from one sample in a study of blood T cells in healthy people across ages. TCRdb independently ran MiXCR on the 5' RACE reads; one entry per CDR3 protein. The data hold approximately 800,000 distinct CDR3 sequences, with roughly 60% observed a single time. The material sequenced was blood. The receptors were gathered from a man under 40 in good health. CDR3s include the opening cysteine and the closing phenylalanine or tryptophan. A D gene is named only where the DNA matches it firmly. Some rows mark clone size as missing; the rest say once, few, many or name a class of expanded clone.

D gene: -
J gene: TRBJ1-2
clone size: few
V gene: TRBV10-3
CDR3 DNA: TGTGCCATCAGCCCGGAAAATAACTATGGCTACACCTTC
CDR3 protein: CAISPENNYGYTF

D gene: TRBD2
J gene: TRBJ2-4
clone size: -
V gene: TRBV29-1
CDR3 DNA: TGCAGCGTTGAATCACCCGGCGGGGGTCCGATACGTATTCAGTACTTC
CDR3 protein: CSVESPGGGPIRIQYF

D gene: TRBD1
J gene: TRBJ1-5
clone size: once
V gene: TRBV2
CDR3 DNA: TGTGCCAGCGGACGCTCGGACAGGCGGAATCAGCCCCAGCATTTT
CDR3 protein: CASGRSDRRNQPQHF

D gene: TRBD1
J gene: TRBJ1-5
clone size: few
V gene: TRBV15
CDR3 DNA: TGTGCCACCAGCATAAGACAGGGGGTCGGCCAGCCCCAGCATTTT
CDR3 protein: CATSIRQGVGQPQHF

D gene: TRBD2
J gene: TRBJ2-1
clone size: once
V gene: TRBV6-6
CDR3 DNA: TGTGCCAGCAGCCCGGGAGGGGCGGCGGGGTATGTTGAGCAGTTCTTC
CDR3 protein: CASSPGGAAGYVEQFF

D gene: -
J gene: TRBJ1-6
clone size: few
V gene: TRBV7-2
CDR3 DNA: TGTGCCAGCAGCTTAACCTACTCGACAGGAAGATTTAATTCACCCCTCCACTTT
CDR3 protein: CASSLTYSTGRFNSPLHF

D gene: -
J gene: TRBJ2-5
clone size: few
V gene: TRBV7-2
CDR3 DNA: TGTGCCAGCAGCCGAGGGGCGGGAGAGACCCAGTACTTC
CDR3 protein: CASSRGAGETQYF

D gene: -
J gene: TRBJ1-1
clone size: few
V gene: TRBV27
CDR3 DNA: TGTGCCAGCAGTTTATCCGTCAACGATATGAACACTGAAGCTTTCTTT
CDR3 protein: CASSLSVNDMNTEAFF

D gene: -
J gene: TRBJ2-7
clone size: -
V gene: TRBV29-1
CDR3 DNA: TGCAGCGTCTCTATAGACTACGAGCAGTACTTC
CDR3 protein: CSVSIDYEQYF

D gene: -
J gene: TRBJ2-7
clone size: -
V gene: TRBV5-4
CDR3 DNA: TGTGCCAGCAGCCGACCGTTCGGGGAGCAGTACTTC
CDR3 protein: CASSRPFGEQYF

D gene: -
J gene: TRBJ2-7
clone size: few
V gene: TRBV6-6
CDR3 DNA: TGTGCCAGCAGTTCCCCCGGAGCGCCTACCGGGAACGAGCAGTACTTC
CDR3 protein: CASSSPGAPTGNEQYF

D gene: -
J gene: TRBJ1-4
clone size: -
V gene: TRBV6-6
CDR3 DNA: TGTGCCAGCAGTTACTCCTACAATAGGGGGGATGAAAAACTGTTTTTT
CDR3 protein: CASSYSYNRGDEKLFF

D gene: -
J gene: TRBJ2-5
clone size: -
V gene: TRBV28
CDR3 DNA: TGTGCCATAAGGGACTCCCAAGAGACCCAGTACTTC
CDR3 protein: CAIRDSQETQYF

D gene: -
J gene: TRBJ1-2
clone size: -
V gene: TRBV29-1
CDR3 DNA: TGCAGCGTTGAAGGGCAGGGTCTTAACTATGGCTACACCTTC
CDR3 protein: CSVEGQGLNYGYTF

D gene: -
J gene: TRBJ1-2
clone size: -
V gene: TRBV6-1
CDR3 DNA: TGTGCCAGCAGCCCCCTCTGGGAGGGGGTTTTCAACTATGGCTACACCTTC
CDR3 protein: CASSPLWEGVFNYGYTF

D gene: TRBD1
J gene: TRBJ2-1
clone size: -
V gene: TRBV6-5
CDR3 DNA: TGTGCCAGCAGACAGGGGGTCCGCAATGAGCAGTTCTTC
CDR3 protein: CASRQGVRNEQFF

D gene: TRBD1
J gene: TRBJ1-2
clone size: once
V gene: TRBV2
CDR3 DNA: TGTGCCGGATCTGGACAGGGTTCATCGGGTGGCTACACCTTC
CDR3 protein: CAGSGQGSSGGYTF

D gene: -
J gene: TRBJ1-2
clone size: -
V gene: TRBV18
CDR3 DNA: TGTGCCAGCTCACCATTGGCAGTCACCTATGGCTACACCTTC
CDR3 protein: CASSPLAVTYGYTF

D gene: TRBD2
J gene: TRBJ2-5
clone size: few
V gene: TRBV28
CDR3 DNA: TGTGCCAGCAGTATGAGAGCGGGAGGGGGTTTTAGGGAGACCCAGTACTTC
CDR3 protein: CASSMRAGGGFRETQYF

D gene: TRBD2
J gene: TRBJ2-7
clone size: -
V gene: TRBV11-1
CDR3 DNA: TGTGCCAGCAGCTTATCGAGCGGGGTGAACCCGTACGAGCAGTACTTC
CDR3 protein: CASSLSSGVNPYEQYF

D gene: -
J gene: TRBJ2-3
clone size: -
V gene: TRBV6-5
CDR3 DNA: TGTGCCAGCAGTTACTTTGGAGCTAGGGCCCTCACAGATACGCAGTATTTT
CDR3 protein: CASSYFGARALTDTQYF

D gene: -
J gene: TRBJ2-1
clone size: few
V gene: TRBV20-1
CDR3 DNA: TGCAGTGCTAGAGTAATAGGGGGGACGTACAATGAGCAGTTCTTC
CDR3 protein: CSARVIGGTYNEQFF

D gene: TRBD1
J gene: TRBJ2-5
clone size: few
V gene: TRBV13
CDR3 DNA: TGTGCCAGCAGCTTCTCCTGGACAGGGAAAGAGACCCAGTACTTC
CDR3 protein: CASSFSWTGKETQYF

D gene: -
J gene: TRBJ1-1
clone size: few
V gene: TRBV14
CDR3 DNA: TGTGCCAGCAGCCTGAGTGTCGGCACTGAAGCTTTCTTT
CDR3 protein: CASSLSVGTEAFF

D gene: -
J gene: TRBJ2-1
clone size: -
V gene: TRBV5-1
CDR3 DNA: TGCGCCAGCAGCCCAGGACTTCGGACAGACGACAATGAGCAGTTCTTC
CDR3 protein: CASSPGLRTDDNEQFF

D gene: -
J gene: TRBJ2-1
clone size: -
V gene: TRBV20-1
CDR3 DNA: TGCAGTGTCAGAGATTCCTACAATGAGCAGTTCTTC
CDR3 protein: CSVRDSYNEQFF

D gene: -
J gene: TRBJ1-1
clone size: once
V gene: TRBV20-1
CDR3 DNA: TGCAGTGCTAGATCGGAAACGAAAGCTTTCTTT
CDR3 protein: CSARSETKAFF

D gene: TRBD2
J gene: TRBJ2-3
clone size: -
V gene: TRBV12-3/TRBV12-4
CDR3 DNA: TGTGCCAGCAGGGATAGCGGGAAAGGCACAGATACGGAGTATTTT
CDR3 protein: CASRDSGKGTDTEYF

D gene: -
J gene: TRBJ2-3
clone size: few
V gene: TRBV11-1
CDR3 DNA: TGTGCCAGCAGCTTATGGACTAGCACAGATACGCAGTATTTT
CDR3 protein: CASSLWTSTDTQYF

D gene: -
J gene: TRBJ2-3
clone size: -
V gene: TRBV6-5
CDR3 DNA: TGTGCCAGCAGTTACGACAGGCCATCCAGAGATACGCAGTATTTT
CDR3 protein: CASSYDRPSRDTQYF

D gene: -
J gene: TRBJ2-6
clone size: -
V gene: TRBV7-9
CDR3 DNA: TGTGCCAGCAGCCTCCCCCGGGACTCTGGGGCCAACGTCCTGACTTTC
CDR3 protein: CASSLPRDSGANVLTF

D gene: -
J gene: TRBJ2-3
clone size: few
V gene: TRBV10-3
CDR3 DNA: TGTGCCGGCGGGGGCAGCACAGATACGCAGTATTTT
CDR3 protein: CAGGGSTDTQYF

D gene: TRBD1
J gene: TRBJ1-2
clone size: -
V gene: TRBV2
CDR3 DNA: TGTGCCAGCAATAGGGACAGGGAATATGGCTACACCTTC
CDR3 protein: CASNRDREYGYTF

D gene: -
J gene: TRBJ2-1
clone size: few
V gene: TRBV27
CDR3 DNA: TGTGCCAGCAGTTTACGTTCCCTTTACAATGAGCAGTTCTTC
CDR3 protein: CASSLRSLYNEQFF

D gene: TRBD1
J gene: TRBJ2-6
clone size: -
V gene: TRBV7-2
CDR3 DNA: TGTGCCAGCAGCTCAACGTCCCAGGGGGCTATACCTGGGGCCAACGTCCAGACTTTC
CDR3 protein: CASSSTSQGAIPGANVQTF

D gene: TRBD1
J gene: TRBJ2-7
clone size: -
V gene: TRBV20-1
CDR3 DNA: TGCAGTGCTAGAGACGTTTGGGGACAGGGCGTCTACGAGCAGTACTTC
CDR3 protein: CSARDVWGQGVYEQYF

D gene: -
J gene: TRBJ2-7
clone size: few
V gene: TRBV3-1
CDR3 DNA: TGTGCCAGCAGCCAAGATGCTACAGCCTTTACCTACGAGCAGTACTTC
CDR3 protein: CASSQDATAFTYEQYF

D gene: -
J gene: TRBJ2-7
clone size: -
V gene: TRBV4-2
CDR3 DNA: TGTGCCAGCAGCCCCCCTCAGGGATCCCTAAGTGAGCAGTACTTC
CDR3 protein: CASSPPQGSLSEQYF

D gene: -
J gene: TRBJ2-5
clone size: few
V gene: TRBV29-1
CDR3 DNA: TGCAGCGTTGGCGGGGTAGGCGAGACCCAGTACTTC
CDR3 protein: CSVGGVGETQYF

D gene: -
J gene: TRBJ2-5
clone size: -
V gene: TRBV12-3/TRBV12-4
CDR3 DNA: TGTGCCAGCAGTTTCCCGGGAGTGGAGACCCAGTACTTC
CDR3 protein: CASSFPGVETQYF

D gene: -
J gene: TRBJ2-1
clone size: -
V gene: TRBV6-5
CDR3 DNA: TGTGCCGGCAAGCCGGGCCTAGCGAGCGATGAGCAGTTCTTC
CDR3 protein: CAGKPGLASDEQFF

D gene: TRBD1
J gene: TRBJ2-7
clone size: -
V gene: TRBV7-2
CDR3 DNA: TGTGCCAGCAGCTTAGGAGGGGGGACAGGAGTGTACGAGCAGTACTTC
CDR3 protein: CASSLGGGTGVYEQYF

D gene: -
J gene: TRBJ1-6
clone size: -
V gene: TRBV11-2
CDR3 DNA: TGTGCCAGCAGCCTAGACAGCTACTTACATTCACCCCTCCACTTT
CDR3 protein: CASSLDSYLHSPLHF

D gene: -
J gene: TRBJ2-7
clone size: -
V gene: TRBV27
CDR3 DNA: TGTGCCAGCAGTTTATCGGCGGATACCAACGAGCAGAACTTC
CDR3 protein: CASSLSADTNEQNF

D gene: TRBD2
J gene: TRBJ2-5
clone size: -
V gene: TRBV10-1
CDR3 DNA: TGCGCCAGCAGTGAGTCGGGACTAGCGGGGGTTGAGACCCAGTACTTC
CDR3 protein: CASSESGLAGVETQYF

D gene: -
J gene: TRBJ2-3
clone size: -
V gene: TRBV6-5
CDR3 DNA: TGTGCCAGCAGTATCAGACGTAGCACAGATACGCAGTATTTT
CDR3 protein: CASSIRRSTDTQYF

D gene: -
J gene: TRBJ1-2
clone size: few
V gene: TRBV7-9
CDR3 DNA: TGTGCCAGCAGCTTATCAGATGTATGGGGCTATGGCTACACCTTC
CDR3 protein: CASSLSDVWGYGYTF

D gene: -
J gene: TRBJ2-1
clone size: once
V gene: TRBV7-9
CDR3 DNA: TGTGCCAGCAGCTTAGTTTTAGGGACGTTACTCTCCTACAATGAGCAGTTCTTC
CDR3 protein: CASSLVLGTLLSYNEQFF

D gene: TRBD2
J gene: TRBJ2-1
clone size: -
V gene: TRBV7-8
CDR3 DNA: TGCGTCAGCGGACCCCCCGGGACTAGCGGTGCGGGCGCGCAGTTCTTC
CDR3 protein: CVSGPPGTSGAGAQFF

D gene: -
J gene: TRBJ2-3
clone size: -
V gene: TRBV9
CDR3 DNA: TGTGCCAGCAGCCCAGGGGAGGTCCCTAGCACAGATACGCAGTATTTT
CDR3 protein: CASSPGEVPSTDTQYF

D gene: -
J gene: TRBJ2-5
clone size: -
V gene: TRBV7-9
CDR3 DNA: TGTGCCAGCAGCTTCGCATTCCGGACCCTTCAACAGTACTTC
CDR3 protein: CASSFAFRTLQQYF

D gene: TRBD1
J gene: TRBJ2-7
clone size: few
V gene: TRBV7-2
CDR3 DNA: TGTGCCAGCAGAAGACAGGGGAGGAACGAGCAGTACTTC
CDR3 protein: CASRRQGRNEQYF

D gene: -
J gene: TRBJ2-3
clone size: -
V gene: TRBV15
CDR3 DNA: TGTGCCACCAGCAGAGGAATGGGGGGCACAGATACGCAGTATTTT
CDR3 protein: CATSRGMGGTDTQYF